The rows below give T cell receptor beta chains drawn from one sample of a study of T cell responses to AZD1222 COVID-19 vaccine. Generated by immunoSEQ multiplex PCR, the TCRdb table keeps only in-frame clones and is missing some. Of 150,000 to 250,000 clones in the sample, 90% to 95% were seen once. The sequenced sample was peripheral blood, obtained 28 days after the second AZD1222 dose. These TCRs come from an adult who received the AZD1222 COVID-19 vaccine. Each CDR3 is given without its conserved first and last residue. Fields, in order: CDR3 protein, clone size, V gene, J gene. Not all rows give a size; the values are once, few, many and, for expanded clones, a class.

ASSKLCGPPKWGEQY	NA	TRBV21-1	TRBJ2-7
ASSASGPRYYNEQF	once	TRBV6-4	TRBJ2-1
ASSYDRTYTEAF	NA	TRBV11-1	TRBJ1-1
ASSISSYEQY	NA	TRBV11-2	TRBJ2-7
ASSQDRRGDSPLH	NA	TRBV4-3	TRBJ1-6
ASRREGGSSYEQY	NA	TRBV5-1	TRBJ2-7
ASSENRNYEQY	NA	TRBV6-1	TRBJ2-7
SVGQGNSYEQY	NA	TRBV29-1	TRBJ2-7
ASSPEGEGLGYGYT	NA	TRBV9	TRBJ1-2
ASSSAGGEAF	NA	TRBV11-2	TRBJ1-1
SVSGAGAAEQY	NA	TRBV29-1	TRBJ2-7
ASTASTGELF	NA	TRBV6-6	TRBJ2-2
ASSLATGGGYT	once	TRBV5-1	TRBJ1-2
ASSEQKNEQF	NA	TRBV6-1	TRBJ2-1
ASSSEFPYQLSSYNEQF	NA	TRBV28	TRBJ2-1
ASSYARNTEAF	NA	TRBV6-5	TRBJ1-1
ASSLGRQGLNSNQPQH	NA	TRBV7-8	TRBJ1-5
ATNRDRGNYGYT	NA	TRBV28	TRBJ1-2